The clone carrying this T cell receptor (beta chain) was seen at least ten times. What it recognizes is unknown. Time point of the sample: newly diagnosed GD, antithyroid drugs for less than 3 months. The TCR library was made from RNA that had been extracted from PBMCs in TRIzol. Germline V CDR1 and CDR2: MNHNS, SASEGT. Trimming pared 6 bases from V and 5 bases from J, leaving 8 bases between. This CDR3 comprises 12 residues. This entry comes from a study of regulatory T cells in long-lasting Graves disease. According to the study, TCR beta libraries were built with iRepertoire HTBI primers and CDR3-region Arm-PCR. TCRdb redid the calling of the multiplex PCR reads with MiXCR, one entry per CDR3 protein. The sample contains about 530,000 distinct CDR3 sequences, 15% to 20% of which appear only once. General study points: Preferential use of TRBV28, TRBJ1-2 and TRBJ2-5 was seen in persistent disease.

The same data also went into a second study, on T cells in Graves' hyperthyroidism and ophthalmopathy. In that study: Researchers defined stable Graves' hyperthyroidism as no ophthalmopathy progression within 18 months. Patients aged 18 to 65 had newly diagnosed hyperthyroidism that had lasted under 2 months. Uncontrolled infection, other autoimmune disease, pregnancy and lactation each barred patients from inclusion.

This specimen was peripheral blood mononuclear cells (PBMCs), taken at new diagnosis, from a patient treated with antithyroid drugs. The chain recombines TRBV6-1 with TRBJ1-5; D ambiguous. The TCR originated in a woman aged 40-65 years with Graves disease. This CDR3 reads CASSPSYQPQHF. The CDR3 DNA follows: TGTGCCAGCAGCCCCAGTTATCAGCCCCAGCATTTT.